These 16 T cell receptor beta chains were all obtained from the same sample, sequenced in a study of blood T cell repertoires in COVID-19. Generated by immunoSEQ multiplex PCR, the TCRdb table keeps only in-frame clones and is missing some. Among 67,000 or so clones listed, around 84% were seen once. The specimen was peripheral blood. The receptor source for this set is a woman in her sixties or seventies with acute or convalescent COVID-19.

The V and J genes are TRBV6-5 and TRBJ2-7; 8 nucleotides align to TRBD1. This CDR3 comprises 15 residues. Unmatched junction bases numbered 13, after V lost 6 bases and J lost 6 bases. The germline CDR1 and CDR2 sequences are MNHEY and SVGAGI. The CDR3 is CASRAMAQGAIEQYF. CDR3 sequence (DNA): TGTGCCAGCAGAGCCATGGCGCAGGGGGCCATCGAGCAGTACTTC.

The chain employs TRBV7-6 and TRBJ2-5; TRBD2 aligns across 12 bases. J was trimmed by 7 bases and V by 0 bases; bases with no gene match: 9. Germline CDR1 SGHVS, CDR2 FNYEAQ. The CDR3 is 17 amino acids. CDR3 in DNA: TGTGCCAGCAGCTTAGCCCAGTGGACTAGCGGGACGGGGACCCAGTACTTC. Translated: CASSLAQWTSGTGTQYF.

This clone has more than one count but fewer than ten. This chain joins TRBV5-1 and TRBJ2-3, with a tentative D call TRBD2 (5 bases). The CDR3 spans 16 residues. Trimming left V 0 bases short and J 6 bases short, with 17 bases between. Germline CDR1 reads SGHRS; CDR2 reads YFSETQ. CDR3 coding DNA: TGCGCCAGCAGCTTGGCCGGGTCGGGGTTCATGGATACGCAGTATTTT. Amino acid sequence: CASSLAGSGFMDTQYF.

This CDR3 reads CASSSSPTSGAYNEQFF. The CDR3 DNA reads TGTGCCAGCAGCTCGAGTCCGACTAGCGGGGCCTACAATGAGCAGTTCTTC. V gene TRBV12-1 combines with J gene TRBJ2-1; TRBD2, as called in the table, went unchecked against the DNA. TRBV12-1 is marked as a pseudogene. This CDR3 region has 17 residues.

The CDR3 spells CATSRESTANTIYF. For the CDR3, the DNA is TGTGCCACCAGCAGAGAGTCAACAGCCAACACCATATATTTT. V is TRBV15 and J is TRBJ1-3, with unresolved D. CDR1 and CDR2 from the germline V gene are LNHNV and YYDKDF (reference sequence). Trimming took 0 bases from V and 7 from J, leaving 10 bases between them. The CDR3 loop spans 14 amino acids.

The CDR3 sequence is CASSQVLGGSYEQYF. The CDR3 nucleotides read TGCGCCAGCAGCCAAGTTCTGGGGGGATCCTACGAGCAGTACTTC. The chain has TRBV4-3 and TRBJ2-7, with D maybe TRBD2 (6 bases). V lost 1 base, J lost 1 base, and 11 bases lay in between. This CDR3 region has 15 residues. Germline lookup yields CDR1 LGHNA and CDR2 YSLEER.

The V and J genes are TRBV19 and TRBJ2-7; D perhaps matches TRBD1 (5 bases). Germline CDR1 LNHDA, CDR2 SQIVND (reference sequence). This CDR3 region has 16 residues. V was clipped by 3 bases and J by 1 base, with 16 bases between them. The CDR3 protein is CASSMSGYRQSYEQYF. CDR3 sequence (DNA): TGTGCCAGTAGTATGTCAGGGTACCGACAGTCCTACGAGCAGTACTTC. Variable domain in full (rest from reference TRBV19 and TRBJ2-7): DGGITQSPKYLFRKEGQNVTLSCEQNLNHDAMYWYRQDPGQGLRLIYYSQIVNDFQKGDIAEGYSVSREKKESFPLTVTSAQKNPTAFYLCASSMSGYRQSYEQYFGPGTRLTVT.

The genes are TRBV3-1 (or the pseudogene TRBV3-2) and TRBJ2-7, with 7 bases identical to TRBD2. The CDR3 is made up of 15 amino acids. CDR1 LGHDT and CDR2 YNNKEL come from the germline V gene (reference sequence). V lost 5 bases and J lost 5; bases outside the gene matches: 12. The CDR3 reads CASSSWGGSGDEQYF. CDR3 bases: TGTGCCAGCAGCTCCTGGGGAGGGTCCGGCGACGAGCAGTACTTC.

V gene TRBV11-2 combines with J gene TRBJ1-1, with 8 bases matching TRBD1. V trimming: 5 bases; J trimming: 10 bases; junction bases outside the gene matches: 3. CDR3 length: 11 amino acids. The germline V gene encodes CDR1 SGHAT and CDR2 FQNNGV. The CDR3 loop is CASSVGTGAFF. CDR3 coding DNA: TGTGCCAGCAGCGTCGGGACAGGAGCTTTCTTT.

The chain couples TRBV6-5 to TRBJ2-1; 7 bases are shared with TRBD2. The CDR3 contains 15 residues. The germline gives CDR1 MNHEY, CDR2 SVGAGI. Germline trimming cut 5 bases from V and 6 bases from J; bases unmatched to any gene: 10. The CDR3 DNA follows: TGTGCCAGCAGTCGGCTACTTTCTAGCGGCAATGAGCAGTTCTTC. It translates to CASSRLLSSGNEQFF.

The CDR3 DNA is TGTGCCAGCAGCACCACCTGGGAGACAACAACTAATGAAAAACTGTTTTTT. Translation gives CASSTTWETTTNEKLFF. The rearrangement links TRBV9 to TRBJ1-4; the D is unclear. The CDR3 contains 17 residues. V dropped 4 bases and J dropped 0 bases, with 16 bases sitting between them. Germline CDR1 reads SGDLS; CDR2 reads YYNGEE.

The chain recombines TRBV30 with TRBJ2-3; 7 nucleotides align to TRBD1. The CDR3 is made up of 15 amino acids. Germline loops: CDR1 GTSNPN, CDR2 SVGIG (reference sequence). V shed 4 bases, J shed 3 bases, and the junction held 10 bases outside the gene matches. This chain's CDR3 is CAWTSTGAITDTQYF. DNA for the CDR3: TGTGCCTGGACTAGCACAGGGGCGATAACAGATACGCAGTATTTT.

The chain carries TRBV6-1 and TRBJ2-3; D gene unclear. The CDR3 loop spans 14 amino acids. With 2 bases removed from V and 2 bases from J, the gap between germline ends came to 8 bases. CDR1 is MNHNS and CDR2 is SASEGT in the germline V gene. The CDR3 bases are TGTGCCAGCAGTGAATTGTCCATCACAGATACGCAGTATTTT. Amino acid sequence: CASSELSITDTQYF.

This sequence joins TRBV24-1 and TRBJ2-2; D is possibly TRBD1 (6 bases). The CDR3 is 14 residues long. The germline V gene has CDR1 KGHDR and CDR2 SFDVKD. V lost 9 bases and J lost 1, with 11 bases in between. CDR3 bases: TGTGCCACCTCTCCGGGACAGAACACCGGGGAGCTGTTTTTT. It specifies CATSPGQNTGELFF.

The rearrangement links TRBV30 to TRBJ1-4; 9 bases are a match to TRBD1. The CDR3 contains 13 residues. J was trimmed by 8 bases and V by 5 bases; bases with no gene match: 6. Germline-derived CDR1 and CDR2 are GTSNPN and SVGIG (reference sequence). CDR3 sequence (DNA): TGTGCCTGGTGGGACAGGGAGAGGGAAAAACTGTTTTTT. Translating it yields CAWWDREREKLFF. The complete variable domain, with remaining parts taken from reference TRBV30 and TRBJ1-4, reads SQTIHQWPATLVQPVGSPLSLECTVEGTSNPNLYWYRQAAGRGLQLLFYSVGIGQISSEVPQNLSASRPQDRQFILSSKKLLLSDSGFYLCAWWDREREKLFFGSGTQLSVL.

The genes are TRBV7-2 and TRBJ2-4; D might be TRBD2 (5 bases). Deletions cut 5 bases from V and 8 bases from J, with 13 bases between. This CDR3 contains 13 residues. CDR1 and CDR2 from the germline V gene are SGHTA and FQGNSA. The CDR3 sequence: CASSPGELDIQYF. In DNA, the CDR3 is TGTGCCAGCAGCCCCGGGGAGTTGGACATTCAGTACTTC.